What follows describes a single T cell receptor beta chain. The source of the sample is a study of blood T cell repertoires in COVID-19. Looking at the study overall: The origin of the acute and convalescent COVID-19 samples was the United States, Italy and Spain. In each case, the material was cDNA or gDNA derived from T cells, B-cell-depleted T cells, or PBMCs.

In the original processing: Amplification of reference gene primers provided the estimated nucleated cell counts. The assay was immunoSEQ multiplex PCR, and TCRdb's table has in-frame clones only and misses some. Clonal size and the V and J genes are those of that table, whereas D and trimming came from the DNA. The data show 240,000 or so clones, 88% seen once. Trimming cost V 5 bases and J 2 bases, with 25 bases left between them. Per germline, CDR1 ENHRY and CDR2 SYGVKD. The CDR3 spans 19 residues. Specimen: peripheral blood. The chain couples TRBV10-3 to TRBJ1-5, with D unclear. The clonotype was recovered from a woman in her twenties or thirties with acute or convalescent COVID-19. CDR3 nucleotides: TGTGCCATCAGTTCTCACCCGCCGGGAACACTTGGGGGCAATCAGCCCCAGCATTTT. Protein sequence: CAISSHPPGTLGGNQPQHF.